This T cell receptor (beta chain) was identified in a study of OX40 agonist ivuxolimab in advanced cancers. Method: immunoSEQ multiplex PCR; TCRdb's copy keeps in-frame clones and lacks some. Among just over 90,000 clones listed, around 90% were seen once. Germline values: CDR1 LGHNA, CDR2 YSLEER. The J segment lost 7 bases and the V segment lost 0 bases, leaving 12 bases of the junction unmatched. The CDR3 is 17 residues long. This receptor was taken from an adult with an advanced solid tumor such as melanoma, head and neck, liver or kidney cancer. Material: CD4+ or CD8+ T cells sorted from blood, obtained in a trial of the OX40 agonist ivuxolimab. The chain joins TRBV4-3 to TRBJ1-2, with 9 bases aligning to TRBD1. The CDR3 protein is CASSQDWGTGMVGGYTF. DNA of the CDR3: TGCGCCAGCAGCCAAGATTGGGGGACAGGGATGGTAGGTGGCTACACCTTC.